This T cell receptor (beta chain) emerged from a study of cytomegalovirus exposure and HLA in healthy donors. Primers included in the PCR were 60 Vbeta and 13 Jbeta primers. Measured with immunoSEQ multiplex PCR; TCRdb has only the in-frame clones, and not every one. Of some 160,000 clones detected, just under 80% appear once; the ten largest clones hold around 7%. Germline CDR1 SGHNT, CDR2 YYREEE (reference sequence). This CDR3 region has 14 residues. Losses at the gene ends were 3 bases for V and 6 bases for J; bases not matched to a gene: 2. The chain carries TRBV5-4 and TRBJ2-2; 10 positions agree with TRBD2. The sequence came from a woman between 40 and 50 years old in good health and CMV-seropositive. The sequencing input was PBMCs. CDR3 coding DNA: TGTGCCAGCAGCTGGGGGACTAGCGCCGGGGAGCTGTTTTTT. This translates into CASSWGTSAGELFF.